This record looks at one T cell receptor (beta chain) sequence and its context. Its antigen is as yet unknown. Vbeta (60) and Jbeta (13) primers were used in the PCR. Original processing methods: Some 80 million unique TCR beta chains, 9 million to 12 million shared, were counted in a later analysis. Produced via immunoSEQ multiplex PCR; TCRdb's table is partial and in-frame only. From that table come the V and J calls and clone size; the DNA was used to work out D and trimming. The repertoire holds around 150,000 clones, with under 90% as singletons. This entry belongs to a study of cytomegalovirus exposure and HLA in healthy donors. About the research overall: Genotyping of hundreds of donors showed that 65% to 90% belonged to the Caucasian-associated ancestry cluster.

Broader study findings: The study labeled around 160 TCR beta chains cytomegalovirus-associated. Prior analysis indicated that the majority of TCR beta V segments exhibited productivity approximately 87% or approximately 30% of the time.

The TCR originated in a young man in good health and CMV-seronegative. Sequenced material: PBMCs.

Written as DNA, the CDR3 is TGTGCCAGCAGACGTCTCGTCCCTAGCGGGGGGGGGACGGCCACCGGGGAGCTGTTTTTT. Translation gives CASRRLVPSGGGTATGELFF. The chain uses TRBV13 and TRBJ2-2, with 12 bases that match TRBD2. V shed 6 bases, J shed 4 bases, and the junction held 18 bases outside the gene matches. CDR3 length equals 20 residues. Germline assignment: CDR1 PRHDT and CDR2 FYEKMQ (reference sequence).